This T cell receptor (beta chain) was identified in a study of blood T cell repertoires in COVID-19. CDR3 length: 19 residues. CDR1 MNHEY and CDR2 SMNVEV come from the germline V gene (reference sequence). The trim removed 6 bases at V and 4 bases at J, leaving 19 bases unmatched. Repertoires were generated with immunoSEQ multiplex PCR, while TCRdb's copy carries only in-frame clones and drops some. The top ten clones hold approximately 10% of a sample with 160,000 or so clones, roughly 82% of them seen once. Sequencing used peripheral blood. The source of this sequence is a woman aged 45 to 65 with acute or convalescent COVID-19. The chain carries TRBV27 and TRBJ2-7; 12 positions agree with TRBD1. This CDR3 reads CASSRLRDRGRLFIYEQYF. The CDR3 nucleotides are TGTGCCAGCAGCCGCCTCCGGGACAGGGGGCGCCTGTTCATTTACGAGCAGTACTTC.